Listed below are T cell receptor beta chains from one sample, sequenced in a study of blood T cell repertoires in COVID-19. Repertoires were generated with immunoSEQ multiplex PCR, while TCRdb's copy carries only in-frame clones and drops some. This table has some 250,000 clones, 75% to 90% appearing once. Source material: peripheral blood. The receptors originated from a woman in her sixties or seventies with active or convalescent COVID-19. The CDR3 runs from the conserved cysteine through the conserved F or W. The D gene is left open where the match is weak. Rows give clone size only sometimes, using once, few, many, or a class for an expanded clone.

V gene	clone size	J gene	D gene	CDR3 DNA	CDR3 protein
TRBV28	NA	TRBJ2-7	TRBD1	TGTGCCAGCAGTTTACCGGGACAGGGTGATCACGAGCAGTACTTC	CASSLPGQGDHEQYF
TRBV11-2	NA	TRBJ1-6	NA	TGTGCCAGCAGCTTGGGGGGAAATTCACCCCTCCACTTT	CASSLGGNSPLHF
TRBV4-1	once	TRBJ1-4	TRBD1	TGCGCCAGCAGCGATGCCGGGACAGGGAATGAAAAACTGTTTTTT	CASSDAGTGNEKLFF
TRBV27	NA	TRBJ2-5	NA	TGTGCCAGCAGTCCCAGGACTAACTCAGAGACCCAGTACTTC	CASSPRTNSETQYF
TRBV2	NA	TRBJ2-5	TRBD2	TGTGCCAGCAGCGAGAGCGGGGGACAAGAGACCCAGTACTTC	CASSESGGQETQYF
TRBV7-8	once	TRBJ2-1	TRBD2	TGTGCCAGCAGCTTCTCCTCTAGCGGGGGGGACTATGAGCAGTTCTTC	CASSFSSSGGDYEQFF
TRBV7-8	NA	TRBJ1-2	TRBD1	TGTGCCAGCAGCGACAGGGAGCCCGAAGCTTCCTTATATGGCTACACCTTC	CASSDREPEASLYGYTF
TRBV2	NA	TRBJ2-1	NA	TGTGCCAGCAGGGGGACACAATACAATGAGCAGTTCTTC	CASRGTQYNEQFF
TRBV19	NA	TRBJ1-2	NA	TGTGCCAGTAACTCACAGGGATATAATGGCTACACCTTC	CASNSQGYNGYTF
TRBV7-9	NA	TRBJ1-2	TRBD1	TGTGCCAGCAGGGCGGGACAGGGAGAAATCCACTTC	CASRAGQGEIHF
TRBV18	NA	TRBJ2-1	NA	TGTGCCAGCTCACCAGTTACAGAGCAGTTCTTC	CASSPVTEQFF
TRBV19	NA	TRBJ1-5	TRBD1	TGTGCCAGTAGTGGGGACAGGGGGGTAAGTCAGCCCCAGCATTTT	CASSGDRGVSQPQHF
TRBV6-5	NA	TRBJ1-1	NA	TGTGCCAGCAGAGGGGTGGGCACTGAAGCTTTCTTT	CASRGVGTEAFF
TRBV21-1	NA	TRBJ1-5	NA	TGTGCCAGCAGCAGCCGGGACAGCGAGGGGTTCCAGCCCCAGCATTTT	CASSSRDSEGFQPQHF
TRBV5-6	NA	TRBJ2-1	TRBD2	TGTGCCAGCAGTTTACTAGCGAGCAATGAGCAGTTCTTC	CASSLLASNEQFF
TRBV18	once	TRBJ1-1	NA	TGTGCCAGCTCACTCACAGGAGCGAACACTGAAGCTTTCTTT	CASSLTGANTEAFF
TRBV5-4	NA	TRBJ1-5	NA	TGTGCCAGCAGCTTGTCCGGAGGCAATCAGCCCCAGCATTTT	CASSLSGGNQPQHF
TRBV11-2	NA	TRBJ2-3	TRBD2	TGTGCCAGCAGCTTAGTCGGGGGGACAGATACGCAGTATTTT	CASSLVGGTDTQYF
TRBV7-2	NA	TRBJ1-1	NA	TGTGCCAGCAGCTTAGTGGAGGGAGTAGGCACTGAAGCTTTCTTT	CASSLVEGVGTEAFF
TRBV30	few	TRBJ1-2	TRBD1	TGTGCCTGGAGCCTAGGGACAGGGACGGGGGGCTACACCTTC	CAWSLGTGTGGYTF
TRBV18	NA	TRBJ2-5	NA	TGTGCCAGCTCACAGGGGTACCAAGAGACCCAGTACTTC	CASSQGYQETQYF
TRBV19	NA	TRBJ1-3	TRBD1	TGTGCCAGCGTCGACAGGGCCGGAAACACCATATATTTT	CASVDRAGNTIYF
TRBV30	NA	TRBJ1-5	TRBD1	TGTGCCTGGGGCGGACAGGTTAGAGGACAGCCCCAGCATTTT	CAWGGQVRGQPQHF
TRBV5-1	NA	TRBJ1-1	TRBD1	TGCGCCAGCAGCTTGGCCGGGACAGGGGGCCAGCGCACTGAAGCTTTCTTT	CASSLAGTGGQRTEAFF
TRBV14	NA	TRBJ1-1	NA	TGTGCCAGCAGACAAACAGGTTTGAGGAACACTGAAGCTTTCTTT	CASRQTGLRNTEAFF
TRBV5-6	NA	TRBJ1-1	NA	TGTGCCAGCAGCTTGGTCGCTTTCAGACAGACGAACACTGAAGCTTTCTTT	CASSLVAFRQTNTEAFF
TRBV28	many	TRBJ2-7	TRBD1	TGTGCCAGCCAATCCCCGGACAGGGGATCCTACGAGCAGTACTTC	CASQSPDRGSYEQYF
TRBV2	NA	TRBJ1-2	TRBD1	TGTGCCAGCAGCTACAGGGGGCTTGGCTACACCTTC	CASSYRGLGYTF
TRBV14	few	TRBJ1-2	NA	TGTGCCAGCAGCCAAGATGTTCGGGGAGGTCCGAGTGGCTACACCTTC	CASSQDVRGGPSGYTF
TRBV7-9	NA	TRBJ2-1	TRBD2	TGTGCCAGCAGCATTAGCGGGGGTACTTACAATGAGCAGTTCTTC	CASSISGGTYNEQFF
TRBV3-1/TRBV3-2	NA	TRBJ1-4	TRBD1	TGTGCCAGCAGCCAAGTCCAGGGGGCGGGAAAACTGTTTTTT	CASSQVQGAGKLFF
TRBV6-2/TRBV6-3	NA	TRBJ1-1	NA	TGTGCCAGCAGTCCCGACAGGGAAGCTTTCTTT	CASSPDREAFF
TRBV30	NA	TRBJ1-1	NA	TGTGCCTGGAGTGGCTATACGAACACTGAAGCTTTCTTT	CAWSGYTNTEAFF
TRBV19	NA	TRBJ1-2	TRBD1	TGTGCCAGTAGTACTCGGGACAGAGTCCCATCGGGCTACACCTTC	CASSTRDRVPSGYTF
TRBV3-1/TRBV3-2	NA	TRBJ1-2	TRBD1	TGTGCCAGCAGCCAAGGGGGATCAGGGGGCTATGGCTACACCTTC	CASSQGGSGGYGYTF
TRBV18	few	TRBJ1-4	NA	TGTGCCAGCTCACCCATCGGACAGCCTAATGAAAAACTGTTTTTT	CASSPIGQPNEKLFF
TRBV5-1	NA	TRBJ2-1	NA	TGCGCCAGCAGCTGGGAGGCCCACAATGAGCAGTTCTTC	CASSWEAHNEQFF
TRBV6-2/TRBV6-3	NA	TRBJ2-6	NA	TGTGCCAGCAGCCTACAGGCCTCTGGGGCCAACGTCCTGACTTTC	CASSLQASGANVLTF
TRBV27	NA	TRBJ1-2	NA	TGTGCCAGCAGGAGGGGGTCAGGGTATGGCTACACCTTC	CASRRGSGYGYTF
TRBV5-1	NA	TRBJ2-5	TRBD1	TGCGCCAGCACAGGGGGCAGCGGCCAAGAGACCCAGTACTTC	CASTGGSGQETQYF
TRBV5-1	NA	TRBJ2-1	TRBD1	TGCGCCAGCCGCAGGACCGGGACAGACTACAATGAGCAGTTCTTC	CASRRTGTDYNEQFF
TRBV5-5	NA	TRBJ1-4	NA	TGTGCCAGCAGCTGGGGGAGGGTTGCAACTAATGAAAAACTGTTTTTT	CASSWGRVATNEKLFF
TRBV30	once	TRBJ1-3	NA	TGTGCCTGGAGTGTTGAACGGGGAAACACCATATATTTT	CAWSVERGNTIYF
TRBV28	NA	TRBJ1-3	TRBD1	TGTGCCAGCAGTTTAATGGGACAGGGAGGAGGAAACACCATATATTTT	CASSLMGQGGGNTIYF